A selection of T cell receptor beta chains follows, all from one sample in a study of PD-L1 blockade in urothelial cancer. The table came from immunoSEQ multiplex PCR; TCRdb's copy has only in-frame clones and leaves some out. The sample includes about 76,000 clones, approximately 90% of them seen just once. Sequencing was performed on PBMCs, taken around atezolizumab (anti-PD-L1) treatment. The receptors stem from a woman older than 75 with urothelial cancer. Both conserved end residues are part of each CDR3. D genes are given only for firm matches. Clone sizes are given selectively: once, few, many, or a class where the clone is expanded.

clone_size,d_call,j_call,v_call,cdr3_nt,cdr3_aa
-,-,TRBJ1-5,TRBV6-1,TGTGCCAGCAGTGGGCCGACTGGAGGGCAGCCCCAGCATTTT,CASSGPTGGQPQHF
-,TRBD2,TRBJ2-7,TRBV7-8,TGTGCCAGCAGCTTAGGACTAGCGGGAGCCAATTACTACGAGCAGTACTTC,CASSLGLAGANYYEQYF
-,-,TRBJ1-1,TRBV27,TGTGCCAGCAGTTTATTCAGGAACACTGAAGCTTTCTTT,CASSLFRNTEAFF
-,TRBD1,TRBJ2-3,TRBV5-1,TGCGCCAGCAGCCTGACCTCCGGGACAGGGGCAGATACGCAGTATTTT,CASSLTSGTGADTQYF
-,-,TRBJ2-7,TRBV5-1,TGCGCCAGCAGCTTAGAGTACGAGCAGTACTTC,CASSLEYEQYF
-,-,TRBJ1-1,TRBV25-1,TGTGCCCGACAGGATCGCGCGAACACTGAAGCTTTCTTT,CARQDRANTEAFF
-,-,TRBJ1-4,TRBV4-2,TGTGCCAGCAGCCAAGATGGGCAGGGCAATGAAAAACTGTTTTTT,CASSQDGQGNEKLFF
-,-,TRBJ2-5,TRBV5-4,TGTGCCAGCAGCCAACTTCTAGCGCCAAGGCAAGAGACCCAGTACTTC,CASSQLLAPRQETQYF
-,-,TRBJ1-4,TRBV19,TGTGCCACAAAAGCGATCCGTGGTGAAAAACTGTTTTTT,CATKAIRGEKLFF
-,-,TRBJ1-1,TRBV5-4,TGTGCCAGCAGCTTGGGACACTTGAACACTGAAGCTTTCTTT,CASSLGHLNTEAFF
-,-,TRBJ1-2,TRBV5-5,TGTGCCAGCAGCTTGTTCTACAGGAACAGCTATGGCTACACCTTC,CASSLFYRNSYGYTF
once,-,TRBJ2-1,TRBV5-1,TGCGCCAGCAGCTTTGTGGGAGGACTCGGCAATGAGCAGTTCTTC,CASSFVGGLGNEQFF
-,TRBD1,TRBJ2-3,TRBV28,TGTGCCAGCCGTCGGACCGGGACAGGGTGGCCGGATACGCAGTATTTT,CASRRTGTGWPDTQYF
-,-,TRBJ1-1,TRBV18,TGTGCCAGCTCACCAAATCTCGATACAGCGAACACTGAAGCTTTCTTT,CASSPNLDTANTEAFF
-,-,TRBJ2-5,TRBV2,TGTGCCGGTGGACACGTCAGCGAGACCCAGTACTTC,CAGGHVSETQYF
-,-,TRBJ1-1,TRBV6-4,TGTGCCAGCAGTGAACAGGGAGGGACTGAAGCTTTCTTT,CASSEQGGTEAFF
-,TRBD2,TRBJ2-2,TRBV7-3,TGTGCCAGCAGCTCCCCCCGGGTAGCGGGAGGCCAAAGGAGCGGGGAGCTGTTTTTT,CASSSPRVAGGQRSGELFF
-,TRBD1,TRBJ2-5,TRBV6-1,TGTGCCAGCAGTGAAGGTGGGACAGGGCGAGAGACCCAGTACTTC,CASSEGGTGRETQYF
-,TRBD2,TRBJ2-1,TRBV7-3,TGTGCCAGCAGCTTACCTGGCGGGAGGGCAAATGAGCAGTTCTTC,CASSLPGGRANEQFF
-,-,TRBJ2-3,TRBV5-1,TGCGCCAGCAGCTTGGCAGGGGCTAGCACAGATACGCAGTATTTT,CASSLAGASTDTQYF
-,-,TRBJ1-4,TRBV18,TGTGCCAGCTCACCAACAGGGAAGGGTGAAAAACTGTTTTTT,CASSPTGKGEKLFF
-,TRBD2,TRBJ2-7,TRBV28,TGTGCTGGGAGCGGGAGGGCCACGTACGAGCAGTACTTC,CAGSGRATYEQYF
-,TRBD2,TRBJ2-5,TRBV5-1,TGCGCCAGCAGCTTGGCTAGCGGGAGATTGGTGGAGACCCAGTACTTC,CASSLASGRLVETQYF
once,TRBD2,TRBJ2-1,TRBV19,TGTGCCAGTATTTCCGCGGGAGGGCCGTATGAGCAGTTCTTC,CASISAGGPYEQFF
-,-,TRBJ1-1,TRBV7-6,TGTGCCAGCAGCCCTTCCCGTGCCCGGGGATCCACTGAAGCTTTCTTT,CASSPSRARGSTEAFF
-,TRBD1,TRBJ2-1,TRBV10-3,TGTGCCATCAGATCAGACAGGGGTGGTGATGAGCAGTTCTTC,CAIRSDRGGDEQFF
-,-,TRBJ1-2,TRBV28,TGTGCCAGCAGTTTAACGGGAAACTATGGCTACACCTTC,CASSLTGNYGYTF
-,-,TRBJ2-3,TRBV5-1,TGCGCCAGCAGCTTGGGGGCCCAAATTAATACGCAGTATTTT,CASSLGAQINTQYF
-,TRBD2,TRBJ2-1,TRBV11-1,TGTGCCAGCAGCGCAGGAAGCGGGAGGTCAAGCTCCTACAATGAGCAGTTCTTC,CASSAGSGRSSSYNEQFF
once,-,TRBJ2-3,TRBV28,TGTGCCAGCAGCTCCGGTGCTTATACGCAGTATTTT,CASSSGAYTQYF
-,TRBD1,TRBJ1-2,TRBV28,TGTGCCAGCAGCCCGAGCGGACGGTGGACAGGGGTCAAAGGGGCCTATGGCTACACCTTC,CASSPSGRWTGVKGAYGYTF
-,-,TRBJ1-5,TRBV18,TGTGCCAGCTCCCCTGACAGAAATCAGCCCCAGCATTTT,CASSPDRNQPQHF
-,TRBD2,TRBJ2-1,TRBV2,TGTGCCAGCAAACGACTAGCGGGAGGTCAGTTCGATGAGCAGTTCTTC,CASKRLAGGQFDEQFF
once,-,TRBJ1-1,TRBV28,TGTGCCAGCAAAGGGGTAAACACTGAAGCTTTCTTT,CASKGVNTEAFF
-,-,TRBJ1-1,TRBV19,TGTGCCAGTAGTAAGGCCCAGGGAACTGAAGCTTTCTTT,CASSKAQGTEAFF
-,-,TRBJ2-3,TRBV15,TGTGCCACCGTCCGACAGGAGCCCACAGATACGCAGTATTTT,CATVRQEPTDTQYF
once,TRBD1,TRBJ1-1,TRBV4-1,TGCGCCAGCAGACCTTCCCCGACAGGGAGCCCTGTCACTGAAGCTTTCTTT,CASRPSPTGSPVTEAFF
-,-,TRBJ2-7,TRBV19,TGTGCCAGTAGTAGTACAGACACCTACGAGCAGTACTTC,CASSSTDTYEQYF